Listed below are T cell receptor beta chains from one sample, sequenced in a study of identical twins. TCRdb re-called the 5' RACE reads through MiXCR, storing one row per CDR3 protein. Of some 500,000 distinct CDR3 sequences in the sample, 14% were seen once. The data also belong to a second study, concerning yellow fever vaccine responses in identical twins.

Input material: CD4+ T cells sorted from blood. The receptors derive from a woman between 18 and 29 years old in good health. Each CDR3 is given with its conserved first and last residue. D genes are given only for firm matches. Size is omitted from some rows. Given values are once, few, many or a class for expanded clones.

TRBJ2-7 - TRBV12-3/TRBV12-4 - CASSLRGDAEQYF TGTGCCAGCAGTTTGAGGGGGGACGCCGAGCAGTACTTC
TRBJ2-5 - TRBV28 - CASSLRLPKETQYF TGTGCCAGCAGTTTACGGCTACCCAAAGAGACCCAGTACTTC
TRBJ2-1 TRBD2 TRBV4-3 many CASSQDPSGVGSYNEQFF TGCGCCAGCAGCCAAGATCCCAGCGGGGTCGGCTCCTACAATGAGCAGTTCTTC
TRBJ2-5 TRBD1 TRBV6-1 few CASSRRTGVRETQYF TGTGCCAGCAGTCGCCGAACAGGGGTTCGAGAGACCCAGTACTTC
TRBJ2-7 TRBD1 TRBV6-5 - CASSYSATGDTYEQYF TGTGCCAGCAGTTACTCCGCGACAGGGGATACCTACGAGCAGTACTTC
TRBJ2-3 TRBD2 TRBV6-5 - CASSYRGLAGGIDTQYF TGTGCCAGCAGTTACCGCGGACTAGCGGGGGGTATAGATACGCAGTATTTT
TRBJ2-7 - TRBV25-1 - CASSESHRPYEQYF TGTGCCAGCAGTGAATCTCACAGGCCCTACGAGCAGTACTTC
TRBJ1-4 - TRBV28 - CASSGGKEKLFF TGTGCCAGCAGTGGAGGCAAGGAAAAACTGTTTTTT
TRBJ2-7 TRBD1 TRBV27 few CASSDLQGAAYEQYF TGTGCCAGCAGTGACCTACAGGGGGCGGCCTACGAGCAGTACTTC
TRBJ1-2 - TRBV12-3/TRBV12-4 many CASSLAGPLVGYTF TGTGCCAGCAGTTTAGCTGGACCCCTTGTTGGCTACACCTTC
TRBJ2-3 - TRBV6-1 - CASSVRTWAGDTQYF TGTGCCAGCAGTGTAAGGACATGGGCGGGAGATACGCAGTATTTT
TRBJ2-1 - TRBV7-3 few CASSLQVEGGSEQFF TGTGCCAGCAGCTTACAAGTGGAGGGGGGAAGTGAGCAGTTCTTC
TRBJ2-3 - TRBV7-3 few CASSLTGNTADTQYF TGTGCCAGCAGCTTAACTGGGAACACGGCAGATACGCAGTATTTT
TRBJ2-5 TRBD2 TRBV7-9 many CASSLELAGETQYF TGTGCCAGCAGCTTAGAATTAGCGGGAGAGACCCAGTACTTC
TRBJ2-1 - TRBV7-2 - CASSRNGVGGEQFF TGTGCCAGCAGCCGCAATGGGGTTGGGGGTGAGCAGTTCTTC
TRBJ2-3 - TRBV7-8 few CASRQVTTSDTQYF TGTGCCAGCAGACAGGTTACGACTTCAGATACGCAGTATTTT
TRBJ2-3 - TRBV5-1 many CASSLGTVSTDTQYF TGCGCCAGCAGCTTGGGGACAGTTAGCACAGATACGCAGTATTTT
TRBJ2-2 - TRBV3-1 - CASSPTSTGLRTGELFF TGTGCCAGCAGCCCAACGTCTACAGGGTTAAGAACCGGGGAGCTGTTTTTT
TRBJ2-6 - TRBV2 few CASSESSNVLTF TGTGCCAGCAGTGAAAGCAGCAACGTCCTGACTTTC
TRBJ2-1 TRBD2 TRBV28 - CASSFPVRTSGRGNEQFF TGTGCCAGCAGTTTCCCAGTTCGGACTAGCGGGAGGGGGAATGAGCAGTTCTTC
TRBJ2-7 - TRBV7-2 - CASSKQGSEQYF TGTGCCAGCAGTAAACAGGGATCCGAGCAGTACTTC
TRBJ2-7 - TRBV21-1 few CASSKSGWRRREQYF TGTGCCAGCAGCAAATCGGGTTGGAGGCGGAGGGAGCAGTACTTC
TRBJ2-4 - TRBV20-1 - CSASGPAKNIQYF TGCAGTGCTAGCGGCCCAGCCAAAAACATTCAGTACTTC